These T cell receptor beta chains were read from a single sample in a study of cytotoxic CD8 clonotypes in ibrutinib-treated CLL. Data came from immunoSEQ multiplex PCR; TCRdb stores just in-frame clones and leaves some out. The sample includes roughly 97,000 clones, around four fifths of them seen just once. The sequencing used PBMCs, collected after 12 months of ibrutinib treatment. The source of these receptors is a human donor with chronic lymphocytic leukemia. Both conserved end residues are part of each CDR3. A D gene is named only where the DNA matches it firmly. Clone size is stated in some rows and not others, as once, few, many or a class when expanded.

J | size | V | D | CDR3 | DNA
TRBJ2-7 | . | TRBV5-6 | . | CASSLDDYEQYF | TGTGCCAGCAGCTTGGACGACTACGAGCAGTACTTC
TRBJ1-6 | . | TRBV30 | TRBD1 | CAWGKQGPDPKDNSPLHF | TGTGCCTGGGGGAAACAGGGGCCGGACCCAAAGGATAATTCACCCCTCCACTTT
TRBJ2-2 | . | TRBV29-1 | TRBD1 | CSVARDRATGELFF | TGCAGCGTTGCGCGGGACAGGGCCACCGGGGAGCTGTTTTTT
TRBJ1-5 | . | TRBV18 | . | CASSPAVGAAQHF | TGTGCCAGCTCACCAGCGGTCGGGGCGGCCCAGCATTTT
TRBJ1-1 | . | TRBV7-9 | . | CASGPGTEAFF | TGTGCCAGCGGGCCAGGCACTGAAGCTTTCTTT
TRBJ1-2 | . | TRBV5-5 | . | CASSLEPSSTNYGYTF | TGTGCCAGCAGCTTAGAACCCAGCAGTACTAACTATGGCTACACCTTC
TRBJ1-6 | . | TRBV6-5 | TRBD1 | CAGSRDSHSPLHF | TGTGCCGGCAGCCGGGACAGCCATTCACCCCTCCACTTT
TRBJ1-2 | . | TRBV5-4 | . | CASSLNRQSHGYTF | TGTGCCAGCAGCTTAAATCGCCAGAGTCATGGCTACACCTTC
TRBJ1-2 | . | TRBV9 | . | CASSVGAWGHNYGYTF | TGTGCCAGCAGCGTAGGGGCCTGGGGGCATAACTATGGCTACACCTTC
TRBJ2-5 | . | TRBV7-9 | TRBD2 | CASSPSLAAGGFKETQYF | TGTGCCAGCAGCCCGAGCTTGGCGGCGGGGGGTTTTAAAGAGACCCAGTACTTC
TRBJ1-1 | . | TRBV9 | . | CASSADSNTEAFF | TGTGCCAGCAGCGCCGACAGTAACACTGAAGCTTTCTTT
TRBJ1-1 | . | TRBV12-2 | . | CASRLVHRDRVNTEAFF | TGTGCAAGTCGCTTAGTCCACCGGGACAGGGTGAACACTGAAGCTTTCTTT
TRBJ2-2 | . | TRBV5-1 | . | CASSLLPGHQNTGELFF | TGCGCCAGCAGCTTACTACCGGGACACCAGAACACCGGGGAGCTGTTTTTT
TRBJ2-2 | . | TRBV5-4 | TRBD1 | CASSLDWTGNTGELFF | TGTGCCAGCAGCTTGGATTGGACAGGGAACACCGGGGAGCTGTTTTTT
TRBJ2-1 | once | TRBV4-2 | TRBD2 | CASSPFTSGGTYNEQFF | TGTGCCAGCAGCCCATTCACTAGCGGGGGGACCTACAATGAGCAGTTCTTC
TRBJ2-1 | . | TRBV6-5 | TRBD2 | CASSRGGSAYEQFF | TGTGCCAGCAGTCGGGGGGGGAGCGCCTACGAGCAGTTCTTC
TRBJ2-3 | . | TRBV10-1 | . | CARETLLARSTDTQYF | TGCGCCAGAGAGACTCTGCTAGCTAGGTCGACAGATACGCAGTATTTT